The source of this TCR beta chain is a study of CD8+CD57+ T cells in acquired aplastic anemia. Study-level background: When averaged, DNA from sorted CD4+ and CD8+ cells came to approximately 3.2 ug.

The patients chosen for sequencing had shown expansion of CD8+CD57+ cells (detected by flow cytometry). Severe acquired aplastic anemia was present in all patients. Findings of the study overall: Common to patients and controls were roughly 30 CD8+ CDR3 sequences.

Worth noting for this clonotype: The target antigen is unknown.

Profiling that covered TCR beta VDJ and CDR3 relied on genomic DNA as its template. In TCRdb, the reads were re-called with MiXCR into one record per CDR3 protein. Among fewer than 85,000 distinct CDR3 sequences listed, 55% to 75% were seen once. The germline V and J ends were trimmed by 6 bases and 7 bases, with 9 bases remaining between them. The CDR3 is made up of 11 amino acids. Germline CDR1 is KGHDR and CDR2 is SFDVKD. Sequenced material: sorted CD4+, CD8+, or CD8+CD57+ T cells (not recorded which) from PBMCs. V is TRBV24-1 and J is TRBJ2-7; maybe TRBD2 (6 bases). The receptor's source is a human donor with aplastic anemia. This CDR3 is CATSHSGEQYF. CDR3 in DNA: TGTGCCACCAGTCACAGCGGGGAGCAGTACTTC.